Below, 11 T cell receptor beta chains from the same sample are listed, as sequenced in a study of T cell changes during pregnancy in multiple sclerosis. This table comes from immunoSEQ multiplex PCR, and its TCRdb copy is limited to in-frame clones, with some not included. The sample has about 39,000 clones; 90% are singletons. The starting material was CD4+ T cells from peripheral blood mononuclear cells, obtained in the first trimester of pregnancy. The receptor source for this set is a female donor in good health, enrolled as a control in a pregnancy study.

Only a few counts were recorded for this clone. The chain links TRBV7-3 to TRBJ1-1, with a weak D call TRBD1 (5 bases). This CDR3 contains 13 residues. Germline V CDR1 and CDR2: SGHTA, FQGTGA. Trimming left V 5 bases short and J 7 bases short, with 14 bases between. In nucleotides, the CDR3 is TGTGCCAGCAGCAGAGAAATGGGGGGTGAAGCTTTCTTT. Protein sequence: CASSREMGGEAFF.

V gene TRBV18 combines with J gene TRBJ2-7, with unresolved D. The germline V gene has CDR1 KGHSH and CDR2 LQKENI. Trimming removed 1 base from V and 3 bases from J, with 19 bases in between. The CDR3 is made up of 17 amino acids. CDR3 in amino acids: CASSPQAAYQLRYEQYF. In DNA form, the CDR3 reads TGTGCCAGCTCACCACAGGCGGCTTATCAGCTCCGCTACGAGCAGTACTTC. Using reference TRBV18 and TRBJ2-7 for the parts outside the CDR3, the full variable domain is NAGVMQNPRHLVRRRGQEARLRCSPMKGHSHVYWYRQLPEEGLKFMVYLQKENIIDESGMPKERFSAEFPKEGPSILRIQQVVRGDSAAYFCASSPQAAYQLRYEQYFGPGTRLTVT.

The count of this clone is one. The V call is TRBV19, the J call TRBJ1-3, with TRBD1 matching 11 bases. The trim removed 1 base at V and 2 bases at J, leaving 4 bases unmatched. This CDR3 comprises 17 residues. Germline lookup yields CDR1 LNHDA and CDR2 SQIVND (reference sequence). The CDR3 reads CASSIGGTGGPGNTIYF. The CDR3 region has the DNA TGTGCCAGTAGTATAGGAGGGACAGGGGGACCTGGAAACACCATATATTTT.

This clone has just one count. This sequence joins TRBV7-6 and TRBJ2-3, with 15 bases lining up with TRBD2. J lost 0 bases, V lost 5 bases, and 6 bases had no gene match. CDR3 size: 18 residues. Germline-derived CDR1 and CDR2 are SGHVS and FNYEAQ. CDR3 loop: CASSTGLAGGRSTDTQYF. The CDR3 nucleotides read TGTGCCAGCAGCACCGGACTAGCGGGGGGGCGGAGCACAGATACGCAGTATTTT.

The CDR3 DNA sequence: TGTGCCAGCAGCCTATGGACAGGGTGGGTCAACTCTGGAAACACCATATATTTT. Its protein is CASSLWTGWVNSGNTIYF. The chain recombines TRBV7-2 with TRBJ1-3, with 8 nucleotides matching TRBD1. The CDR3 totals 18 residues. CDR1 and CDR2 (germline): SGHTA, FQGNSA. Trimming cost V 5 bases and J 0 bases; bases outside gene matches: 12.

CDR3 loop: CASSFGGVTEAFF. CDR3 coding DNA: TGTGCCAGCAGCTTCGGGGGGGTCACTGAAGCTTTCTTT. V is TRBV7-6 and J is TRBJ1-1, with D perhaps TRBD1 (5 bases). This CDR3 comprises 13 residues. The V end lost 3 bases, the J end lost 4 bases, and 9 bases lay between the germline ends. The germline gives CDR1 SGHVS, CDR2 FNYEAQ.

This clone has more than one count but fewer than ten. The rearrangement uses TRBV4-1 and TRBJ1-1; D not resolved. This CDR3 is built from 13 residues. Deletions cut 3 bases from V and 4 bases from J, with 9 bases between. Germline CDR1 reads MGHRA; CDR2 reads YSYEKL. For the CDR3, the DNA is TGCGCCAGCAGCCAGTCGAGCCGCACTGAAGCTTTCTTT. This encodes CASSQSSRTEAFF.

DNA for the CDR3: TGTGCCAGTAGCAAAGGGTCTAGCACTGGGGCCAACGTCCTGACTTTC. Its translation: CASSKGSSTGANVLTF. This chain connects TRBV19 to TRBJ2-6; D may be TRBD2 (5 bases). Between the trimmed V and J ends, which lost 6 bases and 2 bases, there was a span of 14 bases. CDR3 length: 16 residues. CDR1 and CDR2 from the germline V gene are LNHDA and SQIVND (reference sequence). Full variable domain (remainder filled in from reference TRBV19 and TRBJ2-6): DGGITQSPKYLFRKEGQNVTLSCEQNLNHDAMYWYRQDPGQGLRLIYYSQIVNDFQKGDIAEGYSVSREKKESFPLTVTSAQKNPTAFYLCASSKGSSTGANVLTFGAGSRLTVL.

This chain links TRBV6-1 with TRBJ2-7; 7 nucleotides match TRBD2. J was trimmed by 2 bases and V by 2 bases; bases with no gene match: 9. The CDR3 loop spans 16 amino acids. Germline CDR1 is MNHNS and CDR2 is SASEGT. CDR3 sequence: CASSEYERGGTYEQYF. CDR3 DNA sequence: TGTGCCAGCAGTGAATACGAGCGGGGCGGGACCTACGAGCAGTACTTC.

V usage is TRBV28 and J usage is TRBJ1-2; D gene unclear. V lost 7 bases and J 4 bases, leaving 13 bases between the germline ends. In germline, CDR1 is MDHEN, CDR2 SYDVKM. The CDR3 spans 13 residues. CDR3: CASMLGGLYGYTF. The DNA of the CDR3 is TGTGCCAGCATGCTAGGAGGTCTCTATGGCTACACCTTC.

This clone was seen just once. The J gene is TRBJ2-1, the V gene TRBV15, with 12 nucleotides matching TRBD2. Germline V gene lookup returns CDR1 LNHNV and CDR2 YYDKDF (reference sequence). After removal of 0 bases from V and 8 bases from J, the junction contained 5 bases not matched to a gene. The CDR3 has 16 residues. The CDR3 DNA sequence: TGTGCCACCAGCAGAGATTCTAGCGGGGGGGCGTATGAGCAGTTCTTC. It is translated as CATSRDSSGGAYEQFF.